A single sample gave rise to the 24 T cell receptor beta chains below, sequenced in a study of shared clonotypes between healthy human individuals. TCRdb keeps only in-frame clones here, not all; method: immunoSEQ multiplex PCR. The repertoire holds about 380,000 clones, with about 96% as singletons. Sequenced input: memory CD8+ T cells sorted from blood. Subset reported: CD45RO+ cells pooled with CCR7-negative TemRA cells. These receptors were obtained from a man aged 25 to 40 in good health.

The gene calls are TRBV19 and TRBJ2-7, with a tentative D call TRBD1 (6 bases). Germline CDR1 and CDR2: LNHDA and SQIVND (reference sequence). V was clipped by 5 bases and J by 0 bases, with 11 bases between them. This CDR3 is built from 14 residues. CDR3 loop: CASSLQGSSYEQYF. The CDR3, as DNA: TGTGCCAGTAGTCTCCAGGGGAGCTCCTACGAGCAGTACTTC.

The chain couples TRBV5-1 to TRBJ2-7, with TRBD2 identical over 9 bases. The CDR3 loop spans 14 amino acids. Germline V gives CDR1 SGHRS, CDR2 YFSETQ. V lost 3 bases to trimming and J lost 4 bases; unmatched junction nucleotides: 5. The CDR3 DNA is TGCGCCAGCAGCTGGGACAGCGGGAGGTACGAGCAGTACTTC. Amino acid sequence: CASSWDSGRYEQYF.

The chain recombines TRBV7-9 with TRBJ2-4, with D uncertain. Trimming pared 1 base from V and 0 bases from J, leaving 1 base between. In germline, CDR1 is SEHNR, CDR2 FQNEAQ (reference sequence). This CDR3 is 13 amino acids long. The CDR3 nucleotides are TGTGCCAGCAGCTTAGGAGCCAAAAACATTCAGTACTTC. Residues: CASSLGAKNIQYF.

This chain uses TRBV25-1 with TRBJ1-2; a possible D gene is TRBD1 (5 bases). V was clipped by 1 base and J by 4 bases, with 13 bases between them. The germline gives CDR1 MGHDK, CDR2 SYGVNS. The CDR3 has 15 residues. CDR3 residues: CASSESGAGLYGYTF. The CDR3, as DNA: TGTGCCAGCAGTGAATCCGGGGCGGGCCTCTATGGCTACACCTTC.

This chain connects TRBV28 to TRBJ1-5; D is uncertain. The CDR3 runs 13 residues. Germline values: CDR1 MDHEN, CDR2 SYDVKM. V was pared by 5 bases and J by 7 bases, with 12 bases between. The CDR3 DNA reads as TGTGCCAGCAGTCCCCCCGTTACGCAGCCCCAGCATTTT. This sequence encodes CASSPPVTQPQHF.

Details on this clone: In the same sample, other DNA sequences code for this CDR3. The rearrangement uses TRBV5-4 and TRBJ2-2; no clear D. With 4 bases removed from V and 2 bases from J, the gap between germline ends came to 3 bases. Germline CDR1 and CDR2: SGHNT and YYREEE (reference sequence). The CDR3 runs 12 residues. The chain's CDR3 is CASSPNTGELFF. Written as DNA, the CDR3 is TGTGCCAGCAGCCCAAACACCGGGGAGCTGTTTTTT.

This rearrangement joins TRBV6-1 to TRBJ1-5; D gene unclear. The V end lost 4 bases, the J end lost 4 bases, and 8 bases lay between the germline ends. Per germline, CDR1 MNHNS and CDR2 SASEGT. There are 13 residues in the CDR3. The CDR3 reads CASSVIRNQPQHF. CDR3 sequence (DNA): TGTGCCAGCAGTGTAATTAGGAATCAGCCCCAGCATTTT.

The chain couples TRBV4-2 to TRBJ2-3, with unresolved D. The V gene's germline CDR1 is LGHNA and CDR2 YNFKEQ. Trimming shortened V by 1 base and J by 9 bases, and 8 bases separated the two germline ends. This CDR3 contains 12 residues. The CDR3 loop is CASSQGVGTQYF. Here the CDR3 DNA reads TGTGCCAGCAGCCAAGGCGTAGGGACGCAGTATTTT.

The chain is built from TRBV29-1 and TRBJ2-1; TRBD2 aligns across 11 bases. Germline CDR1 and CDR2: SQVTM and ANQGSEA. The ends lost 2 bases at V and 9 bases at J; junction bases unmatched: 0. CDR3 length: 12 amino acids. The CDR3 spells CSVETSGSEQFF. The CDR3 bases are TGCAGCGTTGAAACTAGCGGGAGTGAGCAGTTCTTC.

The chain joins TRBV28 to TRBJ1-5; D is possibly TRBD1 (5 bases). Trimming cost V 2 bases and J 6 bases, with 14 bases left between them. The CDR3 is 15 residues long. CDR1 MDHEN and CDR2 SYDVKM come from the germline V gene. The CDR3 DNA sequence: TGTGCCAGCAGTTTACAGGGAGGGGTAACTCAGCCCCAGCATTTT. Protein sequence: CASSLQGGVTQPQHF. Full variable domain (rest looked up from reference TRBV28 and TRBJ1-5): DVKVTQSSRYLVKRTGEKVFLECVQDMDHENMFWYRQDPGLGLRLIYFSYDVKMKEKGDIPEGYSVSREKKERFSLILESASTNQTSMYLCASSLQGGVTQPQHFGDGTRLSIL.

The chain combines TRBV7-9 with TRBJ2-2, with TRBD1 matching over 9 bases. The V gene's germline CDR1 is SEHNR and CDR2 FQNEAQ (reference sequence). Losses at the gene ends were 1 base for V and 5 bases for J; bases not matched to a gene: 2. CDR3 length: 15 residues. The CDR3 loop reads CASSLETGGTGELFF. The CDR3 DNA is TGTGCCAGCAGCTTAGAGACAGGGGGAACCGGGGAGCTGTTTTTT.

The V call is TRBV28, the J call TRBJ1-1, with D unresolved. The CDR3 spans 14 residues. Per germline, CDR1 MDHEN and CDR2 SYDVKM. Deletions cut 2 bases from V and 1 base from J, with 8 bases between. CDR3 sequence (DNA): TGTGCCAGCAGTTTAAGTGGGAAGAACACTGAAGCTTTCTTT. Translation: CASSLSGKNTEAFF.

The chain carries TRBV2 and TRBJ1-5; 10 bases line up with TRBD1. Germline assignment: CDR1 SNHLY and CDR2 FYNNEI. The CDR3 runs 15 residues. The V segment lost 4 bases and the J segment 4 bases; nucleotides outside the gene matches: 4. CDR3 residues: CASSGQGARNQPQHF. The CDR3 DNA sequence: TGTGCCAGCAGTGGACAGGGGGCCAGGAATCAGCCCCAGCATTTT.

This chain links TRBV14 with TRBJ2-1; a weak D match, TRBD1 (5 bases). Germline CDR1 SGHDN, CDR2 FVKESK. This CDR3 has 12 amino acids. Trimming took off 4 bases at V and 8 bases at J, with 9 bases between the two ends. CDR3 nucleotide sequence: TGTGCCAGCAGCCTCCAGGGCTATGAGCAGTTCTTC. Amino acids: CASSLQGYEQFF. Using reference TRBV14 and TRBJ2-1 for the parts outside the CDR3, the full variable domain is EAGVTQFPSHSVIEKGQTVTLRCDPISGHDNLYWYRRVMGKEIKFLLHFVKESKQDESGMPNNRFLAERTGGTYSTLKVQPAELEDSGVYFCASSLQGYEQFFGPGTRLTVL.

This clone was detected only a few times. J is TRBJ1-1 and V is TRBV5-1; D unclear. Germline CDR1 and CDR2: SGHRS and YFSETQ. The CDR3 runs 13 residues. The ends were cut back, 2 bases at V and 1 base at J, with 6 bases in the middle. For the CDR3, the DNA is TGCGCCAGCAGCTTCGGGGAGAACACTGAAGCTTTCTTT. Amino acids: CASSFGENTEAFF.

The chain carries TRBV7-2 and TRBJ2-3; D remains unclear. Deletions cut 5 bases from V and 2 bases from J, with 23 bases between. Germline loops: CDR1 SGHTA, CDR2 FQGNSA. CDR3 size: 18 residues. CDR3 sequence reads: CASSHPPRKRPYTDTQYF. In nucleotides, the CDR3 is TGTGCCAGCAGCCACCCTCCCCGCAAGCGCCCCTACACAGATACGCAGTATTTT.

This chain joins TRBV2 and TRBJ1-2; D is perhaps TRBD1 (5 bases). Per the germline V gene, CDR1 is SNHLY and CDR2 is FYNNEI. This CDR3 has 15 amino acids. Trimming left V 3 bases short and J 4 bases short, with 15 bases between. CDR3 region: CASSDGRAIIYGYTF. The CDR3 DNA reads TGTGCCAGCAGTGATGGCAGGGCTATAATCTATGGCTACACCTTC.

The chain uses TRBV5-4 and TRBJ2-1, with D maybe TRBD1 (5 bases). The germline gives CDR1 SGHNT, CDR2 YYREEE (reference sequence). This CDR3 region has 15 residues. V dropped 2 bases and J dropped 5 bases, with 14 bases sitting between them. The DNA for the CDR3 is TGTGCCAGCAGCTTTATGATCCCCAGGGACAATGAGCAGTTCTTC. Its translation: CASSFMIPRDNEQFF.

The chain uses TRBV10-2 and TRBJ2-7; either TRBD1 or TRBD2 may fit D (6 bases each). The germline V gene has CDR1 WSHSY and CDR2 SAAADI. V was shortened by 8 bases and J by 6 bases, with 17 bases between the two germline ends. This CDR3 has 13 amino acids. The chain's CDR3 is CASGLRGVGEQYF. The CDR3 coding sequence is TGCGCCAGCGGCTTGAGGGGGGTCGGCGAGCAGTACTTC.

The V and J genes are TRBV6-6 and TRBJ1-2; D unresolved. Trimming cost V 7 bases and J 4 bases, with 13 bases left between them. CDR1 is MNHNY and CDR2 is SVGAGI in the germline V gene (reference sequence). The CDR3 loop spans 13 amino acids. CDR3 sequence (DNA): TGTGCCAGCACCGGATGGCCCTCCTATGGCTACACCTTC. Translation gives CASTGWPSYGYTF.

V gene TRBV5-4 combines with J gene TRBJ2-3, with D unclear. V gave up 2 bases and J gave up 3 bases, with 4 bases separating them. CDR1 and CDR2 (germline): SGHNT, YYREEE (reference sequence). This CDR3 is 12 amino acids long. CDR3: CASSFPTDTQYF. The CDR3 bases are TGTGCCAGCAGCTTCCCGACAGATACGCAGTATTTT. The full variable domain, completed using reference TRBV5-4 and TRBJ2-3, is ETGVTQSPTHLIKTRGQQVTLRCSSQSGHNTVSWYQQALGQGPQFIFQYYREEENGRGNFPPRFSGLQFPNYSSELNVNALELDDSALYLCASSFPTDTQYFGPGTRLTVL.

J is TRBJ1-1 and V is TRBV27, with 7 bases fitting TRBD1. This CDR3 comprises 15 residues. With 5 bases clipped from V and 5 bases from J, the junction kept 11 bases outside the gene matches. The germline V gene encodes CDR1 MNHEY and CDR2 SMNVEV (reference sequence). CDR3 sequence (DNA): TGTGCCAGCAGTCCGAACAGGGGAATGAGTACTGAAGCTTTCTTT. It yields the protein CASSPNRGMSTEAFF.

This rearrangement joins TRBV5-6 to TRBJ2-7; D remains unclear. CDR1 is SGHDT, CDR2 YYEEEE, per germline. Trimming removed 0 bases from V and 2 bases from J, with 9 bases in between. The CDR3 length is 14 residues. CDR3 nucleotide sequence: TGTGCCAGCAGCTTGGTTGGCAGTACCTACGAGCAGTACTTC. Protein product: CASSLVGSTYEQYF.

CDR3 coding DNA: TGTGCCAGCAGCTTAGAACCGACCTACGAGCAGTACTTC. Protein: CASSLEPTYEQYF. This chain uses TRBV7-6 with TRBJ2-7; no clear D gene. The germline V gene has CDR1 SGHVS and CDR2 FNYEAQ. CDR3 length: 13 amino acids. Trimming removed 1 base from V and 2 bases from J, with 6 bases in between.